The source of this T cell receptor beta chain is a study of blood T cells in healthy people across ages. A sample-barcoded 5' primer and a J-beta primer mix were used in a second PCR of roughly 7 to 12 cycles. Each of the samples gave a minimum of 3 million paired-end reads that contained CDR3. TCRdb recomputed calls from the 5' RACE reads with MiXCR, one row per CDR3 protein. This sample has more than 700,000 distinct CDR3 sequences; roughly 46% occur once, and the top ten carry about a sixth. This clonotype showed up just once. The receptor was isolated from a man older than 75 in good health. The source material was blood.

The CDR3 loop is CASSSSGPKPYEQYF. DNA of the CDR3: TGTGCCAGCAGTTCTAGCGGACCGAAACCCTACGAGCAGTACTTC. The chain has TRBV12-3 or TRBV12-4 and TRBJ2-7, with 7 bases that match TRBD2. The ends lost 4 bases at V and 2 bases at J; junction bases unmatched: 8. The length of the CDR3 is 15 residues.